What follows is one TCR beta chain and its context. This specimen comes from a study of OX40 agonist ivuxolimab in advanced cancers. At the level of the study: Ivuxolimab, which is an agonistic anti-OX40 (CD134) antibody, was administered to the patients.

Sequencing was performed with immunoSEQ multiplex PCR; in TCRdb, only in-frame clones are kept and a portion is missing. This sample has about 73,000 clones, with about 93% found just once. The sequence was collected from an adult with an advanced solid tumor such as melanoma, head and neck, liver or kidney cancer. The material sequenced was CD4+ or CD8+ T cells sorted from blood, taken in a trial of the OX40 agonist ivuxolimab.

CDR3 nucleotide sequence: TGTGCCAGCAGCACCCGGGGTAGCGGGAGGAAGAATGAGCAGTTCTTC. Its protein product is CASSTRGSGRKNEQFF. The chain employs TRBV7-8 and TRBJ2-1; 10 bases fit TRBD2. With 5 bases clipped from V and 7 bases from J, the junction kept 11 bases outside the gene matches. The CDR3 spans 16 residues. Per the germline V gene, CDR1 is SGHVS and CDR2 is FQNEAQ.